One and the same sample provided the 25 T cell receptor beta chains below, sequenced in a study of T cells in Graves' hyperthyroidism and ophthalmopathy. TCR beta CDR3 regions were amplified from RNA. Initially, a first-round RT-PCR of the TCR CDR3 employed the HTBI primer set. Each CDR3 protein is one row after TCRdb ran MiXCR on the multiplex PCR reads. The table has 550,000 to 650,000 distinct CDR3 sequences, 14% seen once; the top ten hold approximately 13%. Sample: blood. The receptors come from a woman between 35 and 50 years old with Graves' hyperthyroidism.

This clonotype was recorded many times. This sequence joins TRBV28 and TRBJ2-5, with 8 bases aligning to TRBD2. Germline CDR1 is MDHEN and CDR2 is SYDVKM. The V gene end was trimmed by 5 bases and the J gene end by 0 bases; junction bases not matched to a gene: 8. The CDR3 consists of 16 residues. DNA for the CDR3: TGTGCCAGCAGTGCTGCAGCGGGAGCGTACCAAGAGACCCAGTACTTC. This translates into CASSAAAGAYQETQYF.

Many counts were recorded for this clonotype. The CDR3 DNA follows: TGTGCCAGCAGTTTAGGGGACAGAGGAGCGTGGAATTCACCCCTCCACTTT. Protein product: CASSLGDRGAWNSPLHF. This chain links TRBV28 with TRBJ1-6, with 7 bases identical to TRBD1. The CDR3 has 17 amino acids. The germline CDR1 and CDR2 sequences are MDHEN and SYDVKM. The V gene end was trimmed by 2 bases and the J gene end by 7 bases; junction bases not matched to a gene: 11. Filled out from reference TRBV28 and TRBJ1-6, the complete variable domain reads DVKVTQSSRYLVKRTGEKVFLECVQDMDHENMFWYRQDPGLGLRLIYFSYDVKMKEKGDIPEGYSVSREKKERFSLILESASTNQTSMYLCASSLGDRGAWNSPLHFGNGTRLTVT.

Ten or more counts support this clonotype. The chain carries TRBV5-1 and TRBJ2-1; TRBD2 matches at 8 bases. From germline, CDR1 is SGHRS and CDR2 YFSETQ. Losses at the gene ends were 0 bases for V and 7 bases for J; bases not matched to a gene: 9. There are 16 residues in the CDR3. CDR3: CASSLDAGLAWNEQFF. CDR3 coding DNA: TGCGCCAGCAGCTTGGACGCTGGACTAGCTTGGAATGAGCAGTTCTTC.

This clonotype was counted between two and nine times. The chain has TRBV2 and TRBJ2-1; D tentatively reads TRBD1 or TRBD2 (6 bases each). The CDR3 sequence is 18 residues long. V lost 7 bases and J lost 5, with 27 bases in between. The germline V gene has CDR1 SNHLY and CDR2 FYNNEI. The CDR3 bases are TGTGCCAGCATCCCACGACCGGGGGCGGGAAAGGGGAACAATGAGCAGTTCTTC. Translated, it gives CASIPRPGAGKGNNEQFF.

This clonotype was counted at least ten times. The DNA of the CDR3 is TGTGCCGACCGGAGGAGCACAGATACGCAGTATTTT. Protein product: CADRRSTDTQYF. This chain links TRBV2 with TRBJ2-3; possibly TRBD2 for D (5 bases). The V gene's germline CDR1 is SNHLY and CDR2 FYNNEI. Deletions cut 11 bases from V and 0 bases from J, with 9 bases between. This CDR3 has 12 residues.

This clonotype was observed a few times. The chain combines TRBV28 with TRBJ1-2, with 8 bases fitting TRBD1. Per germline, CDR1 MDHEN and CDR2 SYDVKM. The CDR3 has 12 residues. V trimming: 11 bases; J trimming: 5 bases; junction bases outside the gene matches: 7. CDR3 nucleotide sequence: TGTGCCGTCCACGGACAGGGTTATGGCTACACCTTC. Its translation is CAVHGQGYGYTF.

This clonotype has at least ten counts. One end of the junction fails to match germline, which may point to a read error. The chain couples TRBV6-1 to TRBJ1-3; the D is unclear. CDR1 and CDR2 from the germline V gene are MNHNS and SASEGT. This CDR3 comprises 16 residues. The CDR3 bases are TGTGCCAGCAGCGAAGGACCCGTCACCTCTGGAAACACCATATATTTT. Translation gives CASSEGPVTSGNTIYF.

There are a few counts of this clonotype. This sequence joins TRBV19 and TRBJ2-1; 11 nucleotides agree with TRBD2. CDR1 and CDR2 (germline): LNHDA, SQIVND (reference sequence). CDR3 length: 17 residues. Unmatched junction bases numbered 13, after V lost 5 bases and J lost 7 bases. CDR3 bases: TGTGCCAGTAGTCCTACCTTAGCGGGAGGGTTACGGAATGAGCAGTTCTTC. Translation gives CASSPTLAGGLRNEQFF.

This clonotype was found many times. This sequence joins TRBV7-9 and TRBJ2-7; 14 nucleotides match TRBD2. CDR1 and CDR2 (germline): SEHNR, FQNEAQ (reference sequence). This CDR3 spans 17 amino acids. The V segment lost 0 bases and the J segment 5 bases; nucleotides outside the gene matches: 6. CDR3 in amino acids: CASSLAGTSGRDNEQYF. The CDR3 bases are TGTGCCAGCAGCTTAGCGGGGACTAGCGGGAGAGACAACGAGCAGTACTTC.

Many counts were recorded for this clonotype. The gene calls are TRBV20-1 and TRBJ1-1; possibly TRBD1 for D (6 bases). The germline V gene encodes CDR1 DFQATT and CDR2 SNEGSKA (reference sequence). The CDR3 extends over 15 amino acids. Trimming took 0 bases from V and 7 from J, leaving 18 bases between them. For the CDR3, the DNA is TGCAGTGCTAGAGATCGGGACTGGAGAGGGGGTGAAGCTTTCTTT. It codes for CSARDRDWRGGEAFF.

This clonotype was counted ten times or more. The chain couples TRBV2 to TRBJ2-7; 12 nucleotides align to TRBD2. Unmatched junction bases numbered 4, after V lost 3 bases and J lost 1 base. CDR1 and CDR2 (germline): SNHLY, FYNNEI. This CDR3 has 16 residues. The CDR3 sequence: CASSETSGSGSYEQYF. CDR3 DNA sequence: TGTGCCAGCAGTGAGACTAGCGGGAGTGGGTCCTACGAGCAGTACTTC.

This clonotype was detected ten times or more. The chain links TRBV28 to TRBJ2-7; D perhaps matches TRBD2 (6 bases). CDR3 length equals 16 residues. The V end lost 5 bases, the J end lost 2 bases, and 19 bases lay between the germline ends. Germline V gene data show CDR1 as MDHEN and CDR2 as SYDVKM. The DNA for the CDR3 is TGTGCCAGCAGTGGGCGGGATGGCAGGAGTGCCTACGAGCAGTACTTC. This codes for CASSGRDGRSAYEQYF.

This clonotype was seen many times. The V call is TRBV11-2, the J call TRBJ2-1; 7 positions match TRBD2. Germline V CDR1 and CDR2: SGHAT, FQNNGV. V was clipped by 1 base and J by 8 bases; unmatched bases: 11. The CDR3 totals 16 residues. The chain's CDR3 is CASSLGGRAPRDEQFF. The CDR3, as DNA: TGTGCCAGCAGCTTAGGTGGGAGGGCCCCTCGGGATGAGCAGTTCTTC.

V and J are TRBV29-1 and TRBJ2-1, with 11 bases fitting TRBD2. Trimming cost V 5 bases and J 0 bases; bases outside gene matches: 6. The CDR3 extends over 16 amino acids. Germline V gene lookup returns CDR1 SQVTM and CDR2 ANQGSEA. The CDR3 nucleotides are TGCAGCGTTCAAACTAGCGGGAGTACCTCCTACAATGAGCAGTTCTTC. Translated, it gives CSVQTSGSTSYNEQFF.

Ten or more counts support this clonotype. The rearrangement uses TRBV3-1 and TRBJ2-7; the match to TRBD1 covers 7 bases. Trimming cost V 4 bases and J 3 bases; bases outside gene matches: 6. Germline V gene sequence: CDR1 LGHDT, CDR2 YNNKEL (reference sequence). CDR3 length: 14 residues. This CDR3 is CASSRRDRIYEQYF. The CDR3 nucleotides read TGTGCCAGCAGCCGCCGGGACAGAATCTACGAGCAGTACTTC.

This clonotype was picked up many times. The chain employs TRBV29-1 and TRBJ2-3; D may be TRBD2 (5 bases). Germline lookup yields CDR1 SQVTM and CDR2 ANQGSEA. The CDR3 is made up of 14 amino acids. The V gene lost 7 bases and the J gene lost 2 bases, with 16 bases spanning the gap. The DNA for the CDR3 is TGCAGCGGGACCTCTAGCATCTCCACAGATACGCAGTATTTT. Amino acid sequence: CSGTSSISTDTQYF.

This chain uses TRBV3-1 with TRBJ1-2, with 12 bases fitting TRBD1. Germline V CDR1 and CDR2: LGHDT, YNNKEL (reference sequence). This CDR3 is built from 20 residues. The trim removed 6 bases at V and 5 bases at J, leaving 22 bases unmatched. The CDR3 DNA follows: TGTGCCAGCAGTTCTAGAGGTGCGGGCGCCGGGACAGGGGGCTCGTATGGCTACACCTTC. It encodes CASSSRGAGAGTGGSYGYTF. The variable domain in full, with the rest retrieved from reference TRBV3-1 and TRBJ1-2, is DTAVSQTPKYLVTQMGNDKSIKCEQNLGHDTMYWYKQDSKKFLKIMFSYNNKELIINETVPNRFSPKSPDKAHLNLHINSLELGDSAVYFCASSSRGAGAGTGGSYGYTFGSGTRLTVV.

This clonotype has at least ten counts. CDR3: CASSPQTVTGELFF. As DNA, the CDR3 is TGCGCCAGCAGCCCACAGACAGTCACCGGGGAGCTGTTTTTT. The chain links TRBV5-1 to TRBJ2-2; possibly TRBD1 for D (5 bases). This CDR3 comprises 14 residues. Trimming took off 4 bases at V and 4 bases at J, with 11 bases between the two ends. In germline, CDR1 is SGHRS, CDR2 YFSETQ.

This clonotype was picked up many times. This chain joins TRBV12-3 or TRBV12-4 and TRBJ1-1; TRBD1 matches at 9 bases. The ends lost 6 bases at V and 6 bases at J; junction bases unmatched: 8. This CDR3 spans 14 amino acids. The CDR3 bases are TGTGCCAGCAGGCGGACAGGGGAGTTCGCTGAAGCTTTCTTT. Its protein is CASRRTGEFAEAFF.

This clonotype was seen repeatedly, ten times or more. The chain carries TRBV6-5 and TRBJ1-2, with D uncertain. Germline V gene data show CDR1 as MNHEY and CDR2 as SVGAGI. The CDR3 covers 15 residues. V was cut by 0 bases and J by 4 bases, with 12 bases left in between. The CDR3 region has the DNA TGTGCCAGCAGTTACTCAGTGGGTGGCACCTATGGCTACACCTTC. It is translated as CASSYSVGGTYGYTF.

The sample holds many counts of this clonotype. The rearrangement uses TRBV25-1 and TRBJ2-7; TRBD1 matches at 7 bases. V trimming: 5 bases; J trimming: 0 bases; junction bases outside the gene matches: 7. This CDR3 region has 15 residues. Germline lookup yields CDR1 MGHDK and CDR2 SYGVNS. The CDR3: CASSSGQAYSYEQYF. The CDR3 bases are TGTGCCAGCAGTTCCGGACAGGCCTACTCCTACGAGCAGTACTTC.

This clonotype was seen many times. This sequence joins TRBV2 and TRBJ2-2; TRBD2 is a possible D gene (6 bases). Germline CDR1 is SNHLY and CDR2 is FYNNEI. This CDR3 is 15 amino acids long. V gave up 6 bases and J gave up 0 bases, with 11 bases separating them. CDR3 amino acids: CASRGGASNTGELFF. As DNA, the CDR3 is TGTGCCAGCAGAGGAGGGGCATCGAACACCGGGGAGCTGTTTTTT.

Many counts were recorded for this clonotype. The rearrangement links TRBV29-1 to TRBJ1-1; 8 nucleotides match TRBD1. V shed 7 bases and J 0 bases; nucleotides not matched to a gene: 7. Germline-derived CDR1 and CDR2 are SQVTM and ANQGSEA. The CDR3 is 14 amino acids. DNA of the CDR3: TGCAGCGCCGACGGGACAGGCATGAACACTGAAGCTTTCTTT. Translation gives CSADGTGMNTEAFF.

In this sample, this clonotype turned up many times. V gene TRBV3-1 combines with J gene TRBJ2-7; TRBD1 is a possible D gene (5 bases). The CDR3 sequence is 14 residues long. Trimming removed 5 bases at V and 3 bases at J, with 14 bases between. Germline CDR1 and CDR2: LGHDT and YNNKEL (reference sequence). CDR3 sequence (DNA): TGTGCCAGCAGCGCCAGGGTCTCCAGCTACGAGCAGTACTTC. This encodes CASSARVSSYEQYF.

In its sample, this clonotype was seen a few times. The chain links TRBV6-1 to TRBJ2-3, with 7 bases identical to TRBD2. J gave up 4 bases and V 2 bases, and 6 bases lay outside the gene matches. The length of the CDR3 is 15 residues. The germline CDR1 and CDR2 sequences are MNHNS and SASEGT. CDR3 residues: CASSESSGTPDTQYF. In DNA form, the CDR3 reads TGTGCCAGCAGTGAATCAAGCGGGACGCCAGATACGCAGTATTTT.